The T cell receptor (beta chain) described here comes from a study of blood T cell repertoires in COVID-19. About the research overall: The United States, Italy and Spain supplied acute and convalescent COVID-19 samples. The analysed material was cDNA or gDNA that came from T cells, B-cell-depleted T cells, or PBMCs.

In regard to this clone: Its ends do not fully match the called genes, so a read error is possible. The same CDR3 arises from other DNA sequences in this sample as well.

Germline V gene lookup returns CDR1 SGHTA and CDR2 FQGNSA. This CDR3 has 15 residues. Cohorts were based on clinical histories the participants reported. Measured with immunoSEQ multiplex PCR; TCRdb has only the in-frame clones, and not every one. The sample yields roughly 250,000 clones, more than 75% seen once. V gene TRBV7-2 combines with J gene TRBJ2-2, with 9 nucleotides matching TRBD2. The TCR was taken from a woman aged 45-59 years who had recovered from COVID-19. Source material: PBMCs or T cells enriched from blood (not recorded which). Here the CDR3 DNA reads TGTGCTAGCAGGCCTAGGACTAGCGCAACCGGGGAGCTGTTTTTT. Protein product: CASRPRTSATGELFF.